One sample yielded the 5 T cell receptor beta chains listed below, sequenced in a study of cytomegalovirus exposure and HLA in healthy donors. PCR amplification relied on 60 Vbeta primers (plus 13 Jbeta primers). Assay: immunoSEQ multiplex PCR; the TCRdb copy retains only in-frame clones and omits some. Here the sample spans 150,000 or so clones, roughly 73% being singletons. The specimen was PBMCs. These receptors all come from a woman aged 40 to 50 in good health and CMV-seropositive.

The chain has TRBV5-1 and TRBJ2-1; TRBD2 matches 8 bases. This CDR3 spans 17 amino acids. V lost 0 bases to trimming and J lost 0 bases; unmatched junction nucleotides: 5. From germline, CDR1 is SGHRS and CDR2 YFSETQ. CDR3 residues: CASSLDGSGTSYNEQFF. CDR3 sequence (DNA): TGCGCCAGCAGCTTGGATGGTAGCGGGACCTCCTACAATGAGCAGTTCTTC.

The rearrangement links TRBV4-2 to TRBJ2-7; TRBD1 might be the D (6 bases). The CDR3 runs 15 residues. V lost 0 bases to trimming and J lost 6 bases, with 15 bases between them. Germline lookup yields CDR1 LGHNA and CDR2 YNFKEQ. This CDR3 reads CASSQDLTGSGEQYF. The CDR3 nucleotides are TGTGCCAGCAGCCAAGATCTAACAGGGAGCGGCGAGCAGTACTTC.

The CDR3 nucleotides are TGTGCCATCAGTGAGACGCCGACTAACTCCTACGAGCAGTACTTC. The encoded protein is CAISETPTNSYEQYF. V gene TRBV10-3 combines with J gene TRBJ2-7; D perhaps matches TRBD2 (5 bases). In germline, CDR1 is ENHRY, CDR2 SYGVKD. The germline V and J ends were trimmed by 2 bases and 0 bases, with 11 bases remaining between them. The CDR3 contains 15 residues.

The gene calls are TRBV19 and TRBJ2-1; tentative D call: TRBD2 (6 bases). Per the germline V gene, CDR1 is LNHDA and CDR2 is SQIVND (reference sequence). The CDR3 has 13 amino acids. Trimming took 6 bases from V and 4 from J, leaving 10 bases between them. CDR3 in DNA: TGTGCCAGTAGGGAGGGCCGATACAATGAGCAGTTCTTC. Translated, it gives CASREGRYNEQFF. Looking up the rest from reference TRBV19 and TRBJ2-1 gives the full variable domain: DGGITQSPKYLFRKEGQNVTLSCEQNLNHDAMYWYRQDPGQGLRLIYYSQIVNDFQKGDIAEGYSVSREKKESFPLTVTSAQKNPTAFYLCASREGRYNEQFFGPGTRLTVL.

This rearrangement joins TRBV9 to TRBJ1-4; D not certain. Trimming took off 1 base at V and 0 bases at J, with 7 bases between the two ends. The germline V gene encodes CDR1 SGDLS and CDR2 YYNGEE. This CDR3 region has 15 residues. CDR3 sequence (DNA): TGTGCCAGCAGCGTACGGAGTGCAACTAATGAAAAACTGTTTTTT. Its translation is CASSVRSATNEKLFF.